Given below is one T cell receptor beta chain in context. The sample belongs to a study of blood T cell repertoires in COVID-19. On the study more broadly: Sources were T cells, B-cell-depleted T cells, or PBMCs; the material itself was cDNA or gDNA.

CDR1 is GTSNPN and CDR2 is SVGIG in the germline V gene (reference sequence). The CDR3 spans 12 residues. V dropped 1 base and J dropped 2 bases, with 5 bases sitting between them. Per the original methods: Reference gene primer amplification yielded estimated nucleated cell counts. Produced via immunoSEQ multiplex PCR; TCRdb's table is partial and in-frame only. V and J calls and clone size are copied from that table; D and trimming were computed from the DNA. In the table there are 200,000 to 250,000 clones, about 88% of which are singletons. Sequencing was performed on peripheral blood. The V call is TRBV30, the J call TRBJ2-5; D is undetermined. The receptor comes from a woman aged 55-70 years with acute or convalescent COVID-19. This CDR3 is CAWSGSQETQYF. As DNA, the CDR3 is TGTGCCTGGAGTGGTAGTCAAGAGACCCAGTACTTC.